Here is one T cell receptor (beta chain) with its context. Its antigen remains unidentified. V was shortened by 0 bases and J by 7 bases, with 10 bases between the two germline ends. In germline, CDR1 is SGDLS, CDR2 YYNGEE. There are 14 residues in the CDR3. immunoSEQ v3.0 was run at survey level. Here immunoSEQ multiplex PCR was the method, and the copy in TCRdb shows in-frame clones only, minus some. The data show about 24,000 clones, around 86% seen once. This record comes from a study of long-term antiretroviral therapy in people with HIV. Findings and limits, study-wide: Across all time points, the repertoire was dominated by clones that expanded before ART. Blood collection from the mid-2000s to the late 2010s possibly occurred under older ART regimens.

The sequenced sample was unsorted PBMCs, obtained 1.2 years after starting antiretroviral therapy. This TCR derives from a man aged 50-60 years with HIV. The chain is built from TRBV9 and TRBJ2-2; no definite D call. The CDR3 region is CASSVESLHGELFF. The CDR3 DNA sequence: TGTGCCAGCAGCGTAGAGTCCTTACACGGGGAGCTGTTTTTT.